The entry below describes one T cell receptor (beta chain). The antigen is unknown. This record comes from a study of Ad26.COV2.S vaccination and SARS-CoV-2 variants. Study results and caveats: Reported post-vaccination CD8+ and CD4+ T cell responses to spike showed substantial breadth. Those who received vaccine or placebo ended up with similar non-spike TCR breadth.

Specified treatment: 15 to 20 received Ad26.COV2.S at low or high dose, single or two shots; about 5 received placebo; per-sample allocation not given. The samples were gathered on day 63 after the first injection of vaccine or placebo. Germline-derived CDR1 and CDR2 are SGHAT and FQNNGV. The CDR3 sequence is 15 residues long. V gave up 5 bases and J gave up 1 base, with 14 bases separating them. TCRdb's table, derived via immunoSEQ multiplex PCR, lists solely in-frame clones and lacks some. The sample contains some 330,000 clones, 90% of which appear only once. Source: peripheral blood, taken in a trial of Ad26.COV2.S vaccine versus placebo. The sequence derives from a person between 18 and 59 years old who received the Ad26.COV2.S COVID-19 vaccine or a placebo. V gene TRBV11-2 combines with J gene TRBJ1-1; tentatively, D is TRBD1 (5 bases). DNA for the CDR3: TGTGCCAGCAGCCCAGGGCTAGGGCGGAACACTGAAGCTTTCTTT. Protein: CASSPGLGRNTEAFF.